These T cell receptor beta chains were read from a single sample in a study of cytomegalovirus exposure and HLA in healthy donors. Some clones are missing from TCRdb's copy, which holds only in-frame ones; the method was immunoSEQ multiplex PCR. The table includes roughly 130,000 clones, more than 75% detected once. Sequenced material: PBMCs. The source is a man between 35 and 55 years old in good health and CMV-seronegative. Each CDR3 is given with its conserved first and last residue. The order of the fields is D gene, J gene, V gene, clone size, CDR3 protein, CDR3 DNA. D genes are given only for firm matches. Where a row states a size, it is once, few, many or the class of an expanded clone; other rows omit it.

D: TRBD2
J: TRBJ2-3
V: TRBV6-4
size: NA
CDR3: CASSDSATSGGGTDTQYF
DNA: TGTGCCAGCAGTGACTCCGCGACTAGCGGGGGGGGGACAGATACGCAGTATTTT

D: NA
J: TRBJ2-2
V: TRBV11-2
size: once
CDR3: CASSFRGPNTGELFF
DNA: TGTGCCAGCAGCTTCCGGGGTCCCAACACCGGGGAGCTGTTTTTT

D: NA
J: TRBJ1-2
V: TRBV6-5
size: NA
CDR3: CASSYSIPGQVYGYTF
DNA: TGTGCCAGCAGTTACTCAATACCGGGACAAGTGTATGGCTACACCTTC

D: TRBD1
J: TRBJ2-7
V: TRBV10-1
size: NA
CDR3: CASSPRGTGAYEQYF
DNA: TGCGCCAGCAGTCCCCGCGGGACAGGGGCGTACGAGCAGTACTTC

D: NA
J: TRBJ1-3
V: TRBV21-1
size: NA
CDR3: CASSSIGEGGSGNTIYF
DNA: TGTGCCAGCAGCTCCATCGGGGAGGGAGGTTCGGGAAACACCATATATTTT

D: TRBD2
J: TRBJ2-2
V: TRBV10-2
size: NA
CDR3: CASSGSGGPRKDTGELFF
DNA: TGCGCCAGCAGTGGCTCGGGGGGACCAAGGAAAGACACCGGGGAGCTGTTTTTT

D: NA
J: TRBJ1-1
V: TRBV27
size: NA
CDR3: CASSLSGLLTEAFF
DNA: TGTGCCAGCAGTTTATCGGGGCTTTTAACTGAAGCTTTCTTT

D: NA
J: TRBJ2-4
V: TRBV29-1
size: NA
CDR3: CSVQGSAKNSQYF
DNA: TGCAGCGTCCAGGGGTCAGCCAAAAACAGTCAGTACTTC

D: TRBD1
J: TRBJ1-4
V: TRBV28
size: NA
CDR3: CASSFPSGDRDEKLFF
DNA: TGTGCCAGCAGTTTCCCCTCCGGGGACAGGGACGAAAAACTGTTTTTT

D: NA
J: TRBJ1-1
V: TRBV28
size: few
CDR3: CASSENTGTGTEAFF
DNA: TGTGCCAGCAGTGAAAATACAGGGACGGGCACTGAAGCTTTCTTT

D: NA
J: TRBJ2-5
V: TRBV2
size: few
CDR3: CASGRGSQETQYF
DNA: TGTGCCAGCGGTAGGGGGAGCCAAGAGACCCAGTACTTC

D: TRBD2
J: TRBJ2-1
V: TRBV7-3
size: NA
CDR3: CASSRGDSSYNEQFF
DNA: TGTGCCAGCAGCCGGGGGGATAGCTCCTACAATGAGCAGTTCTTC

D: NA
J: TRBJ2-1
V: TRBV28
size: NA
CDR3: CASSFTYLPSSYNEQFF
DNA: TGTGCCAGCAGTTTCACCTACCTCCCGAGCTCCTACAATGAGCAGTTCTTC

D: TRBD1
J: TRBJ1-2
V: TRBV6-6
size: NA
CDR3: CASSYPGQGDYGYTF
DNA: TGTGCCAGCAGTTACCCAGGACAGGGCGACTATGGCTACACCTTC

D: TRBD1
J: TRBJ1-2
V: TRBV28
size: NA
CDR3: CATTGTGNYGYTF
DNA: TGTGCCACGACAGGGACAGGGAACTATGGCTACACCTTC

D: NA
J: TRBJ2-7
V: TRBV7-9
size: NA
CDR3: CASSPPFLGRQDEQYF
DNA: TGTGCCAGCAGCCCTCCCTTCTTGGGCAGACAAGACGAGCAGTACTTC

D: TRBD1
J: TRBJ2-7
V: TRBV2
size: NA
CDR3: CASRIGTGHEQYF
DNA: TGTGCCAGCAGGATTGGGACAGGCCACGAGCAGTACTTC

D: TRBD1
J: TRBJ1-5
V: TRBV19
size: NA
CDR3: CASSGTGLSNQPQHF
DNA: TGTGCCAGTTCCGGGACAGGGCTCAGCAATCAGCCCCAGCATTTT

D: NA
J: TRBJ2-7
V: TRBV28
size: NA
CDR3: CASSWRRGLREQYF
DNA: TGTGCCAGCAGTTGGCGTCGAGGATTGAGGGAGCAGTACTTC

D: TRBD1
J: TRBJ2-3
V: TRBV18
size: NA
CDR3: CASSQPKGQGVDTQYF
DNA: TGTGCCAGCTCACAACCGAAAGGACAGGGGGTAGATACGCAGTATTTT

D: NA
J: TRBJ1-6
V: TRBV6-1
size: once
CDR3: CASSEQGGNNSPLHF
DNA: TGTGCCAGCAGTGAACAGGGAGGCAATAATTCACCCCTCCACTTT

D: TRBD2
J: TRBJ2-5
V: TRBV5-6
size: NA
CDR3: CASSLGLAGETQYF
DNA: TGTGCCAGCAGCTTGGGACTAGCGGGAGAGACCCAGTACTTC